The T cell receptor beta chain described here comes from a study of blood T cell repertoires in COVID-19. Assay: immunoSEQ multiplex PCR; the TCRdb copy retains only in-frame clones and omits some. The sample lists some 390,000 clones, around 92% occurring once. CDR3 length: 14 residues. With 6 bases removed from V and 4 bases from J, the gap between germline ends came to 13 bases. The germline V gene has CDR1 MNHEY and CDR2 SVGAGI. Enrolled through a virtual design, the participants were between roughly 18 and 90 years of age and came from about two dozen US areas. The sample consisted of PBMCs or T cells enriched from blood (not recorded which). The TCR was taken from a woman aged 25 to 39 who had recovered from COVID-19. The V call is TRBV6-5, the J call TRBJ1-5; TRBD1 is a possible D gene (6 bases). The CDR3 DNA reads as TGTGCCAGCAGCGAGGGGGTTGCGAATCAGCCCCAGCATTTT. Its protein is CASSEGVANQPQHF.